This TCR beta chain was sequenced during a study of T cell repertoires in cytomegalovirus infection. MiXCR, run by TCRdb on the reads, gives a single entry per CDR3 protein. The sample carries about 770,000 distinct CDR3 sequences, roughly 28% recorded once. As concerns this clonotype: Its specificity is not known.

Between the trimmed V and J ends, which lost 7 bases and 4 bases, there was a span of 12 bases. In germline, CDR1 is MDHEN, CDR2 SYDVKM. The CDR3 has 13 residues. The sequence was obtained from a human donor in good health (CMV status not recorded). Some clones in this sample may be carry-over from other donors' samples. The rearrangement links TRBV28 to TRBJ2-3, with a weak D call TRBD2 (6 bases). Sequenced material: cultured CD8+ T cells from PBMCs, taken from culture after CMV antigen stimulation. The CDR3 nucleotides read TGTGCCAGCACGCGGGGCGGACCAGATACGCAGTATTTT. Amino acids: CASTRGGPDTQYF.